The 8 T cell receptor beta chains presented below share a single source sample, sequenced in a study of shared clonotypes between healthy human individuals. TCRdb's table, derived via immunoSEQ multiplex PCR, lists solely in-frame clones and lacks some. The sample shows 2 million to 2.5 million clones, 90% to 95% of them seen only once. The sequenced sample consisted of naive CD4+ T cells from PBMCs. The subset here: CD45RA+ positively selected. The receptors were gathered from a man in his late teens or twenties in good health. Some clones in this sample may be carry-over from other donors' samples.

A note on this clone: In the same sample, other DNA sequences code for this CDR3. This chain links TRBV7-3 with TRBJ2-2; D call uncertain. The germline gives CDR1 SGHTA, CDR2 FQGTGA. Trimming shortened V by 5 bases and J by 3 bases, and 10 bases separated the two germline ends. The CDR3 length is 14 residues. The CDR3 sequence is CASSPSRDTGELFF. The DNA of the CDR3 is TGTGCCAGCAGCCCCTCCCGGGACACCGGGGAGCTGTTTTTT.

The V gene is TRBV9, the J gene TRBJ1-1; D ambiguous. CDR3 length: 14 amino acids. CDR1 is SGDLS, CDR2 YYNGEE, per germline. V lost 2 bases to trimming and J lost 0 bases, with 8 bases between them. This CDR3 reads CASSVGVMNTEAFF. Written as DNA, the CDR3 is TGTGCCAGCAGCGTCGGGGTCATGAACACTGAAGCTTTCTTT.

In this sample, this clone turned up once. The V call is TRBV19, the J call TRBJ2-1; the D gene could be TRBD1 or TRBD2 (6 bases each). CDR3 length: 14 residues. V was trimmed by 8 bases and J by 5 bases, leaving 16 bases between them. CDR1 and CDR2 from the germline V gene are LNHDA and SQIVND (reference sequence). DNA of the CDR3: TGTGCCAGTTGGGAGGCAGGGGCTAACAATGAGCAGTTCTTC. Amino acids: CASWEAGANNEQFF.

This clone was counted between two and nine times. The chain employs TRBV9 and TRBJ1-2; TRBD1 aligns across 7 bases. Germline CDR1 SGDLS, CDR2 YYNGEE. The CDR3 runs to 14 residues. Trimming cost V 1 base and J 4 bases; bases outside gene matches: 4. CDR3 region: CASSVRDSSYGYTF. CDR3 in DNA: TGTGCCAGCAGCGTAAGGGACAGTTCCTATGGCTACACCTTC.

The CDR3 region is CASSFDSPGYTF. Written as DNA, the CDR3 is TGTGCCAGCAGTTTCGACAGCCCCGGCTACACCTTC. V gene TRBV28 combines with J gene TRBJ1-2; a possible D gene is TRBD1 (5 bases). CDR3 length equals 12 residues. CDR1 and CDR2 from the germline V gene are MDHEN and SYDVKM. Trimming stripped 3 bases from V and 8 bases from J, with 10 bases between.

The CDR3 sequence is CASSKETSSTSGANVLTF. CDR3 DNA sequence: TGTGCCAGCAGCAAAGAGACTAGCTCCACCTCTGGGGCCAACGTCCTGACTTTC. The V call is TRBV21-1, the J call TRBJ2-6; the table calls TRBD2, which could not be checked here. TRBV21-1 is classified as a pseudogene. This CDR3 spans 18 amino acids.

The V call is TRBV18, the J call TRBJ2-5, with TRBD2 matching over 9 bases. This CDR3 has 16 amino acids. Germline CDR1 is KGHSH and CDR2 is LQKENI. J was trimmed by 4 bases and V by 1 base; bases with no gene match: 7. CDR3 DNA sequence: TGTGCCAGCTCACCACTAGCGGGAGTTACAGGAGAGACCCAGTACTTC. Its translation is CASSPLAGVTGETQYF.

The chain carries TRBV5-1 and TRBJ1-2, with 7 nucleotides matching TRBD1. The CDR3 is made up of 14 amino acids. Germline V gene sequence: CDR1 SGHRS, CDR2 YFSETQ. The V and J ends lost 4 bases and 1 base, in that order; junction bases with no gene match: 4. The CDR3 protein is CASSAGQVNYGYTF. Written as DNA, the CDR3 is TGCGCCAGCAGCGCCGGACAGGTTAACTATGGCTACACCTTC.